This entry lists 7 T cell receptor beta chains sequenced from one sample in a study of T cell responses to AZD1222 COVID-19 vaccine. Clones were read by immunoSEQ multiplex PCR, and TCRdb kept only the in-frame ones, dropping some. The sample carries roughly 98,000 clones, 88% recorded once. Sample: peripheral blood, taken 28 days after the second AZD1222 dose. The receptor set was obtained from an adult who received the AZD1222 COVID-19 vaccine.

This clone turned up a few times. J is TRBJ2-7 and V is TRBV5-5; 9 bases line up with TRBD2. Per germline, CDR1 SGHKS and CDR2 YYEKEE (reference sequence). The CDR3 consists of 15 residues. Germline trimming cut 4 bases from V and 5 bases from J; bases unmatched to any gene: 10. CDR3 in DNA: TGTGCCAGCAGCCTCAGACTAGCGGAGGAGGACGAGCAGTACTTC. Protein product: CASSLRLAEEDEQYF.

The CDR3, as DNA: TGTGCCAGCAGCTGGCAGCAGTCCGCCTACGAGCAGTACTTC. This codes for CASSWQQSAYEQYF. The chain uses TRBV5-6 and TRBJ2-7, with unresolved D. CDR1 SGHDT and CDR2 YYEEEE come from the germline V gene. V lost 3 bases and J 2 bases, leaving 12 bases between the germline ends. The length of the CDR3 is 14 residues.

This chain uses TRBV5-4 with TRBJ1-6; D gene uncertain. CDR1 and CDR2 (germline): SGHNT, YYREEE (reference sequence). The CDR3 is made up of 14 amino acids. V lost 0 bases and J 9 bases, leaving 10 bases between the germline ends. The CDR3 region has the DNA TGTGCCAGCAGCTTGGCTGGGGATGGTTCACCCCTCCACTTT. It translates to CASSLAGDGSPLHF.

The chain recombines TRBV27 with TRBJ1-1; perhaps TRBD1 as D (6 bases). Germline V gene sequence: CDR1 MNHEY, CDR2 SMNVEV (reference sequence). V gave up 5 bases and J gave up 4 bases, with 23 bases separating them. The CDR3 contains 17 residues. The CDR3 coding sequence is TGTGCCAGCAGTCCCGTCCAGGGGCCGTCCCCGGGCACTGAAGCTTTCTTT. Protein: CASSPVQGPSPGTEAFF.

The gene calls are TRBV5-5 and TRBJ2-7; D could derive from TRBD1 or TRBD2 (5 bases each). The V end was cut by 4 bases, the J end by 6 bases, with 14 bases between. This CDR3 comprises 13 residues. Germline lookup yields CDR1 SGHKS and CDR2 YYEKEE (reference sequence). The CDR3 sequence: CASSLGTVGEQYF. DNA of the CDR3: TGTGCCAGCAGCCTAGGGACGGTGGGCGAGCAGTACTTC.

This chain connects TRBV19 to TRBJ2-1; 9 bases are a match to TRBD2. V lost 0 bases and J lost 5; bases outside the gene matches: 5. The germline V gene has CDR1 LNHDA and CDR2 SQIVND (reference sequence). This CDR3 contains 16 residues. CDR3 in amino acids: CASSIDGAGGHNEQFF. CDR3 DNA sequence: TGTGCCAGTAGTATAGATGGAGCGGGAGGACACAATGAGCAGTTCTTC.

The rearrangement links TRBV11-3 to TRBJ1-1; 8 nucleotides line up with TRBD1. Germline V CDR1 and CDR2: SGHNT, YENEEA. This CDR3 has 14 amino acids. V lost 3 bases to trimming and J lost 4 bases; unmatched junction nucleotides: 4. CDR3 protein: CASSFGQGGTEAFF. The CDR3 DNA reads as TGTGCCAGCAGCTTCGGACAGGGAGGCACTGAAGCTTTCTTT.